One sample yielded the 30 T cell receptor beta chains listed below, sequenced in a study of HIV-infected patients and healthy controls (dated by TCRdb to between 2014 and 2016). The protocol used for the library was 5' RACE. Sequencer: Illumina MiSeq. Reverse transcription of approximately 530 ng RNA was performed with SuperScript III using primers directed against the alpha and beta constant regions. Separate alpha and beta chain libraries were generated by chain-specific third strand synthesis with multiplexing indices. The public reads were reprocessed in TCRdb via fastp at Q25 and MiXCR, keeping in-frame beta chains. Every CDR3 protein is listed once, alongside the most common genes and DNA of its rows. The sample yields 15,000 to 20,000 distinct CDR3 sequences; roughly 6% were counted once. 1.5% to 2% of the sample is in the top ten clones. Whole blood was used without fractionating the cells, so the repertoire represented all peripheral T cells without sorting.

The sequenced sample consisted of blood. The receptor source for this set is an adult in good health.

This chain joins TRBV7-9 and TRBJ1-1, with D uncertain. The germline V gene has CDR1 SEHNR and CDR2 FQNEAQ (reference sequence). V was clipped by 1 base and J by 0 bases, with 9 bases between them. There are 15 residues in the CDR3. The CDR3 spells CASSLEGSMNTEAFF. The DNA of the CDR3 is TGTGCCAGCAGCTTAGAGGGAAGCATGAACACTGAAGCTTTCTTT.

The chain links TRBV19 to TRBJ2-4; D uncertain. This CDR3 has 13 residues. Per the germline V gene, CDR1 is LNHDA and CDR2 is SQIVND (reference sequence). V gave up 8 bases and J gave up 0 bases, with 8 bases separating them. The CDR3 spells CASESLAKNIQYF. In DNA, the CDR3 is TGTGCCAGTGAGTCCTTAGCCAAAAACATTCAGTACTTC.

This clonotype has at least ten counts. This sequence joins TRBV7-2 and TRBJ1-1, with D possibly matching TRBD1 (5 bases). The CDR3 extends over 13 amino acids. Germline V gives CDR1 SGHTA, CDR2 FQGNSA. V lost 1 base and J lost 10, with 13 bases in between. As DNA, the CDR3 is TGTGCCAGCAGCTTAGGGGGGAGTGATGCAGCTTTCTTT. It yields the protein CASSLGGSDAAFF.

This clonotype was counted between two and nine times. V is TRBV7-9 and J is TRBJ2-2; 7 bases agree with TRBD1. The J segment lost 4 bases and the V segment lost 1 base, leaving 12 bases of the junction unmatched. From germline, CDR1 is SEHNR and CDR2 FQNEAQ (reference sequence). The CDR3 has 18 residues. The CDR3 spells CASSLVTGAPPSTGELFF. DNA for the CDR3: TGTGCCAGCAGCTTAGTAACAGGGGCACCGCCGTCCACCGGGGAGCTGTTTTTT. Supplemented by reference TRBV7-9 and TRBJ2-2, the full variable domain reads DTGVSQNPRHKITKRGQNVTFRCDPISEHNRLYWYRQTLGQGPEFLTYFQNEAQLEKSRLLSDRFSAERPKGSFSTLEIQRTEQGDSAMYLCASSLVTGAPPSTGELFFGEGSRLTVL.

This clonotype is medium-sized by share. The chain has TRBV6-5 and TRBJ1-2; 10 bases align to TRBD1. Per germline, CDR1 MNHEY and CDR2 SVGAGI. The CDR3 contains 16 residues. J was trimmed by 0 bases and V by 4 bases; bases with no gene match: 5. Written as DNA, the CDR3 is TGTGCCAGCAGTTCCCGGGACAGGGGATCTAACTATGGCTACACCTTC. Translating gives CASSSRDRGSNYGYTF.

This clonotype was observed at least ten times. The J gene is TRBJ2-1, the V gene TRBV10-3, with 11 bases aligning to TRBD1. The V gene end was trimmed by 5 bases and the J gene end by 8 bases; junction bases not matched to a gene: 8. CDR1 ENHRY and CDR2 SYGVKD come from the germline V gene. This CDR3 has 15 amino acids. Here the CDR3 reads CAISKGQGEVDEQFF. The DNA for the CDR3 is TGTGCCATCAGTAAGGGACAGGGGGAAGTCGATGAGCAGTTCTTC.

There are many counts of this clonotype. This sequence joins TRBV5-4 and TRBJ2-7, with D perhaps TRBD2 (5 bases). The CDR3 extends over 15 amino acids. Germline CDR1 reads SGHNT; CDR2 reads YYREEE (reference sequence). The V and J ends lost 1 base and 2 bases respectively, with 13 bases between them. This CDR3 reads CASSLRRGPPYEQYF. DNA for the CDR3: TGTGCCAGCAGCTTGAGAAGAGGGCCTCCCTACGAGCAGTACTTC.

This clonotype was seen ten or more times. The gene calls are TRBV7-2 and TRBJ2-1; D is perhaps TRBD2 (6 bases). V was pared by 4 bases and J by 7 bases, with 14 bases between. Germline CDR1 SGHTA, CDR2 FQGNSA. This CDR3 has 14 amino acids. CDR3 amino acids: CASSWIAVGNEQFF. CDR3 coding DNA: TGTGCCAGCAGCTGGATAGCGGTCGGGAATGAGCAGTTCTTC.

In its sample, this clonotype was seen many times. The chain links TRBV7-2 to TRBJ2-7, with D maybe TRBD2 (6 bases). This CDR3 has 13 amino acids. Germline V gene lookup returns CDR1 SGHTA and CDR2 FQGNSA. Trimming removed 1 base at V and 5 bases at J, with 9 bases between. The CDR3 DNA follows: TGTGCCAGCAGCTTAGGCCCGGGGGACGAGCAGTACTTC. Protein product: CASSLGPGDEQYF.

This clonotype was picked up many times. V and J are TRBV20-1 and TRBJ1-1; 10 bases align to TRBD1. Germline values: CDR1 DFQATT, CDR2 SNEGSKA (reference sequence). The trim removed 1 base at V and 5 bases at J, leaving 4 bases unmatched. This CDR3 contains 14 residues. DNA for the CDR3: TGCAGTGCTAGAGGGGGGACAGGGGAAACTGAAGCTTTCTTT. Its translation is CSARGGTGETEAFF.

This clonotype came up once. V and J are TRBV7-9 and TRBJ2-3, with 8 bases matching TRBD2. After removal of 5 bases from V and 1 base from J, the junction contained 8 bases not matched to a gene. The CDR3 sequence is 16 residues long. CDR1 and CDR2 (germline): SEHNR, FQNEAQ (reference sequence). Here the CDR3 DNA reads TGTGCCAGCAGCCTAACCACGCGGGGGGGCACAGATACGCAGTATTTT. Translation: CASSLTTRGGTDTQYF.

The sample holds many counts of this clonotype. V usage is TRBV15 and J usage is TRBJ2-7, with no clear D. V was trimmed by 0 bases and J by 6 bases, leaving 21 bases between them. This CDR3 has 17 residues. Germline V lookup: CDR1 LNHNV, CDR2 YYDKDF (reference sequence). CDR3 sequence reads: CATSRDHLWQMRAEQYF. The CDR3 DNA sequence: TGTGCCACCAGCAGAGATCATCTCTGGCAAATGCGTGCCGAGCAGTACTTC.

This clonotype came up many times. V gene TRBV12-3 or TRBV12-4 combines with J gene TRBJ2-5; 9 bases agree with TRBD1. The CDR3 is 16 amino acids. After removal of 5 bases from V and 3 bases from J, the junction contained 10 bases not matched to a gene. The CDR3 sequence: CASSLWTGADEETQYF. Here the CDR3 DNA reads TGTGCCAGCAGTCTGTGGACAGGGGCGGATGAAGAGACCCAGTACTTC.

Many counts were recorded for this clonotype. The chain employs TRBV9 and TRBJ2-2; D is unclear. The CDR3 contains 15 residues. V was pared by 0 bases and J by 1 base, with 7 bases between. From germline, CDR1 is SGDLS and CDR2 YYNGEE. Written as DNA, the CDR3 is TGTGCCAGCAGCGTAGTAGACCGGAACACCGGGGAGCTGTTTTTT. This translates into CASSVVDRNTGELFF.

Many counts were recorded for this clonotype. As DNA, the CDR3 is TGTGCCAGCAGCTTATCATGGGGGCTAGCGGTGGAGTATTTT. Amino acids: CASSLSWGLAVEYF. This chain uses TRBV11-2 with TRBJ2-3; D might be TRBD2 (7 bases). Germline CDR1 reads SGHAT; CDR2 reads FQNNGV. The V gene lost 2 bases and the J gene lost 13 bases, with 19 bases spanning the gap. CDR3 length: 14 residues.

This clonotype was detected many times. V usage is TRBV6-5 and J usage is TRBJ1-2; the D is unclear. The CDR3 loop spans 15 amino acids. Looked up from germline, CDR1 is MNHEY and CDR2 is SVGAGI. V shed 2 bases and J shed 3 bases, with 13 bases lying between them. The CDR3 DNA reads as TGTGCCAGCAGTTACATCGCGCGGACCGACTATGGCTACACCTTC. Translation: CASSYIARTDYGYTF.

This clonotype came up many times. J is TRBJ2-3 and V is TRBV5-1; D gene unclear. Germline V gene data show CDR1 as SGHRS and CDR2 as YFSETQ. This CDR3 is built from 12 residues. The V and J ends lost 0 bases and 10 bases respectively, with 9 bases between them. CDR3 sequence: CASSLATIPQYF. CDR3 nucleotide sequence: TGCGCCAGCAGCTTGGCTACGATCCCGCAGTATTTT.

This clonotype was counted ten times or more. This CDR3 reads CASSGWRGNTEAFF. The CDR3 DNA follows: TGTGCCAGCAGCGGCTGGAGGGGAAACACTGAAGCTTTCTTT. The chain carries TRBV6-2 or TRBV6-3 and TRBJ1-1; tentative D call: TRBD1 (5 bases). This CDR3 has 14 residues. V was trimmed by 6 bases and J by 2 bases, leaving 13 bases between them. The V gene's germline CDR1 is MNHEY and CDR2 SVGEGT.

This clonotype was observed many times. V usage is TRBV6-2 or TRBV6-3 and J usage is TRBJ2-3, with a tentative D call TRBD1 (5 bases). CDR3 length: 13 amino acids. Trimming shortened V by 5 bases and J by 2 bases, and 8 bases separated the two germline ends. Germline CDR1 and CDR2: MNHEY and SVGEGT. DNA of the CDR3: TGTGCCAGCAGTGGGGCTGACACAGATACGCAGTATTTT. It specifies CASSGADTDTQYF.

This clonotype was seen only a few times. The chain joins TRBV5-1 to TRBJ1-4; 8 bases are shared with TRBD1. Unmatched junction bases numbered 7, after V lost 1 base and J lost 5 bases. The V gene's germline CDR1 is SGHRS and CDR2 YFSETQ. The CDR3 totals 16 residues. The CDR3 coding sequence is TGCGCCAGCAGCTTGATCCAGGGGGCGTTGAATGAAAAACTGTTTTTT. The encoded protein is CASSLIQGALNEKLFF. The full variable domain, rest sourced from reference TRBV5-1 and TRBJ1-4, is KAGVTQTPRYLIKTRGQQVTLSCSPISGHRSVSWYQQTPGQGLQFLFEYFSETQRNKGNFPGRFSGRQFSNSRSEMNVSTLELGDSALYLCASSLIQGALNEKLFFGSGTQLSVL.

In its sample, this clonotype was seen many times. CDR3 bases: TGTGCCAGCAGCCAAGGTGTGGGACAGGGAATACCTGAAGCTTTCTTT. Amino acid sequence: CASSQGVGQGIPEAFF. The chain uses TRBV4-2 and TRBJ1-1, with 9 bases aligning to TRBD1. CDR1 is LGHNA, CDR2 YNFKEQ, per germline. V was clipped by 1 base and J by 6 bases; unmatched bases: 9. This CDR3 is 16 amino acids long.

This clonotype was recorded many times. This rearrangement joins TRBV21-1 to TRBJ1-6; the table's D call, TRBD1, has no DNA check behind it. TRBV21-1 is listed as a pseudogene. The CDR3 extends over 17 amino acids. CDR3 in amino acids: CASSDPPREAAHSPLHF. The CDR3 coding sequence is TGTGCCAGCAGCGACCCTCCCCGGGAGGCCGCCCATTCACCCCTCCACTTT.

This clonotype was picked up many times. The V and J genes are TRBV15 and TRBJ1-5; D not certain. Looked up from germline, CDR1 is LNHNV and CDR2 is YYDKDF (reference sequence). The ends were cut back, 1 base at V and 2 bases at J, with 6 bases in the middle. The CDR3 loop spans 14 amino acids. The CDR3, as DNA: TGTGCCACCAGCAGAGGGGGAGGCAATCAGCCCCAGCATTTT. Translating it yields CATSRGGGNQPQHF. Complete variable domain (other parts from reference TRBV15 and TRBJ1-5): DAMVIQNPRYQVTQFGKPVTLSCSQTLNHNVMYWYQQKSSQAPKLLFHYYDKDFNNEADTPDNFQSRRPNTSFCFLDIRSPGLGDTAMYLCATSRGGGNQPQHFGDGTRLSIL.

This clonotype was detected many times. The CDR3 here is CASSDSSRSTGELFF. CDR3 bases: TGTGCCAGCAGTGACTCTTCAAGGTCGACCGGGGAGCTGTTTTTT. The V gene is TRBV6-4, the J gene TRBJ2-2; D unresolved. The CDR3 length is 15 residues. Germline values: CDR1 MRHNA, CDR2 SNTAGT. V dropped 0 bases and J dropped 5 bases, with 10 bases sitting between them.

This clonotype was observed a few times. This chain uses TRBV12-3 or TRBV12-4 with TRBJ1-1; D is uncertain. This CDR3 comprises 13 residues. The V end was cut by 6 bases, the J end by 1 base, with 9 bases between. The CDR3 region is CASRRPTNTEAFF. For the CDR3, the DNA is TGTGCCAGCAGGCGGCCTACGAACACTGAAGCTTTCTTT.

This clonotype was detected ten times or more. The chain has TRBV15 and TRBJ1-1; tentatively, D is TRBD1 (6 bases). The germline gives CDR1 LNHNV, CDR2 YYDKDF (reference sequence). The CDR3 consists of 14 residues. V gave up 3 bases and J gave up 3 bases, with 11 bases separating them. As DNA, the CDR3 is TGTGCCACCAGCAGGGAACCAGGGGACACTGAAGCTTTCTTT. Protein product: CATSREPGDTEAFF.

This clonotype was seen ten or more times. V usage is TRBV20-1 and J usage is TRBJ1-1, with 7 bases that match TRBD1. CDR1 DFQATT and CDR2 SNEGSKA come from the germline V gene (reference sequence). The CDR3 covers 14 residues. The ends lost 3 bases at V and 2 bases at J; junction bases unmatched: 6. This chain's CDR3 is CSARVGGANTEAFF. CDR3 DNA: TGCAGTGCTAGGGTAGGGGGCGCAAACACTGAAGCTTTCTTT.

This clonotype was seen many times. The chain carries TRBV11-1 and TRBJ2-4, with D unclear. The CDR3 sequence is 16 residues long. Germline CDR1 and CDR2: SGHAT and FQDESV (reference sequence). The ends were cut back, 3 bases at V and 5 bases at J, with 17 bases in the middle. CDR3: CASSFGISPVENIQYF. The CDR3 DNA sequence: TGTGCCAGCAGCTTCGGAATTAGCCCTGTTGAAAACATTCAGTACTTC.

There are many counts of this clonotype. This chain connects TRBV11-2 to TRBJ2-1; D call uncertain. This CDR3 has 15 amino acids. The ends were cut back, 1 base at V and 4 bases at J, with 11 bases in the middle. Per the germline V gene, CDR1 is SGHAT and CDR2 is FQNNGV. CDR3 protein: CASSLAMGRYNEQFF. The CDR3 region has the DNA TGTGCCAGCAGCTTAGCTATGGGCAGGTACAATGAGCAGTTCTTC.

The chain carries TRBV25-1 and TRBJ2-3; TRBD2 might be the D (6 bases). Germline-derived CDR1 and CDR2 are MGHDK and SYGVNS. The V gene lost 3 bases and the J gene lost 3 bases, with 7 bases spanning the gap. CDR3 size: 13 residues. CDR3 bases: TGTGCCAGCAGTGAGGAGGGGACAGATACGCAGTATTTT. Amino acids: CASSEEGTDTQYF.